Each of the 13 T cell receptor beta chains below was sequenced from the same sample in a study of T cell responses to AZD1222 COVID-19 vaccine. Assay: immunoSEQ multiplex PCR; the TCRdb copy retains only in-frame clones and omits some. The sample lists more than 150,000 clones, roughly 90% occurring once. Sequenced material: peripheral blood, taken on day 0 of AZD1222 vaccination. These receptors all come from an adult in good health.

J is TRBJ2-5 and V is TRBV5-4; D is unclear. With 4 bases removed from V and 5 bases from J, the gap between germline ends came to 12 bases. Germline values: CDR1 SGHNT, CDR2 YYREEE (reference sequence). This CDR3 has 13 amino acids. CDR3 bases: TGTGCCAGCAGCCCCTCGAGTAGCGAGACCCAGTACTTC. It specifies CASSPSSSETQYF.

The V call is TRBV15, the J call TRBJ2-7; maybe TRBD2 (5 bases). Trimming cost V 0 bases and J 3 bases, with 12 bases left between them. CDR1 is LNHNV, CDR2 YYDKDF, per germline (reference sequence). The CDR3 length is 15 residues. The CDR3 reads CATSRDMTNHYEQYF. CDR3 sequence (DNA): TGTGCCACCAGCAGAGATATGACTAACCACTACGAGCAGTACTTC.

This sequence joins TRBV6-5 and TRBJ1-1; perhaps TRBD1 as D (6 bases). Trimming took 6 bases from V and 1 from J, leaving 9 bases between them. The CDR3 runs 13 residues. Germline V gene sequence: CDR1 MNHEY, CDR2 SVGAGI. The CDR3 coding sequence is TGTGCCAGCAGCCTGACAGGGAACACTGAAGCTTTCTTT. It specifies CASSLTGNTEAFF.

Note on this clone: The sample holds other DNA sequences that translate to the same CDR3. The chain uses TRBV18 and TRBJ2-5; 11 bases align to TRBD1. V dropped 0 bases and J dropped 1; count of bases not matched to a gene: 1. The CDR3 runs to 16 residues. The germline gives CDR1 KGHSH, CDR2 LQKENI. This CDR3 reads CASSPPGTGGQETQYF. DNA for the CDR3: TGTGCCAGCTCACCACCTGGGACAGGGGGCCAAGAGACCCAGTACTTC.

V usage is TRBV7-9 and J usage is TRBJ2-3, with D perhaps TRBD1 or TRBD2 (5 bases each). This CDR3 comprises 16 residues. V lost 4 bases to trimming and J lost 3 bases, with 17 bases between them. CDR1 is SEHNR and CDR2 is FQNEAQ in the germline V gene (reference sequence). Here the CDR3 DNA reads TGTGCCAGCAGCTGGACAACTGGGGGTAGGACAGATACGCAGTATTTT. Its translation: CASSWTTGGRTDTQYF.

This sequence joins TRBV10-3 and TRBJ2-5, with D maybe TRBD2 (6 bases). This CDR3 contains 14 residues. V dropped 6 bases and J dropped 3 bases, with 14 bases sitting between them. In germline, CDR1 is ENHRY, CDR2 SYGVKD. The CDR3 DNA reads as TGTGCCATCAGGGGGGGAAGTACGAAAGAGACCCAGTACTTC. Translation gives CAIRGGSTKETQYF.

The V call is TRBV25-1, the J call TRBJ2-7; no clear D. V lost 10 bases to trimming and J lost 4 bases, with 14 bases between them. The CDR3 length is 12 residues. In germline, CDR1 is MGHDK, CDR2 SYGVNS. CDR3 in amino acids: CATENGPYEQYF. The DNA for the CDR3 is TGTGCCACCGAGAACGGGCCTTACGAGCAGTACTTC.

This clone appeared once. The rearrangement joins TRBV5-6 to TRBJ1-2; 10 bases map to TRBD1. This CDR3 comprises 17 residues. The ends lost 4 bases at V and 2 bases at J; junction bases unmatched: 11. Per the germline V gene, CDR1 is SGHDT and CDR2 is YYEEEE. Written as DNA, the CDR3 is TGTGCCAGCAGCCCGACAGGGGGCGGTATCTCCAACTATGGCTACACCTTC. Translating gives CASSPTGGGISNYGYTF.

The chain recombines TRBV27 with TRBJ2-7; TRBD1 might be the D (6 bases). The CDR3 contains 14 residues. Germline CDR1 and CDR2: MNHEY and SMNVEV (reference sequence). Trimming shortened V by 0 bases and J by 9 bases, and 15 bases separated the two germline ends. CDR3 nucleotide sequence: TGTGCCAGCAGTTTATCAAGGGGGAGTTATGGGCAGTACTTC. This gives the protein CASSLSRGSYGQYF.

This chain uses TRBV24-1 with TRBJ2-1, with no clear D. With 6 bases removed from V and 5 bases from J, the gap between germline ends came to 7 bases. Germline V gene sequence: CDR1 KGHDR, CDR2 SFDVKD. The CDR3 consists of 12 residues. CDR3 amino acids: CATSSSDNEQFF. CDR3 nucleotide sequence: TGTGCCACCAGTTCATCAGACAATGAGCAGTTCTTC.

The chain has TRBV6-4 and TRBJ2-1; D possibly uses TRBD1 or TRBD2 (5 bases each). Trimming left V 2 bases short and J 7 bases short, with 15 bases between. Looked up from germline, CDR1 is MRHNA and CDR2 is SNTAGT. The CDR3 runs to 15 residues. The DNA for the CDR3 is TGTGCCAGCAGTGACGGGGGAGCGGAGACAAATGAGCAGTTCTTC. Translation gives CASSDGGAETNEQFF.

This chain uses TRBV27 with TRBJ1-6; no firm D call. Per the germline V gene, CDR1 is MNHEY and CDR2 is SMNVEV (reference sequence). V lost 6 bases and J lost 4, with 16 bases in between. This CDR3 contains 16 residues. CDR3 region: CASRPRSSGYNSPLHF. DNA of the CDR3: TGTGCCAGCAGGCCTCGGTCGTCGGGGTATAATTCACCCCTCCACTTT.

This CDR3 reads CASSPRTGGNQPQHF. Written as DNA, the CDR3 is TGTGCCAGCAGCCCGAGGACAGGGGGCAATCAGCCCCAGCATTTT. The chain carries TRBV28 and TRBJ1-5, with TRBD1 matching 9 bases. This CDR3 is 15 amino acids long. Germline assignment: CDR1 MDHEN and CDR2 SYDVKM. Trimming removed 6 bases from V and 2 bases from J; junction bases left unmatched: 5.